The rows below give T cell receptor beta chains drawn from one sample of a study of blood T cells in healthy people across ages. TCRdb reprocessed the 5' RACE reads with MiXCR, giving one entry per CDR3 protein. The sample consists of hundreds of thousands of distinct CDR3 sequences, about 48% of them appearing once. The specimen sequenced was blood. The receptors come from a man aged 30 to 45 in good health. The CDR3 runs from the conserved cysteine through the conserved F or W. The D gene is left open where the match is weak. Not all rows give a size; the values are once, few, many and, for expanded clones, a class.

V gene	J gene	D gene	clone size	CDR3 DNA	CDR3 protein
TRBV7-8	TRBJ1-2	TRBD1	few	TGTGCCAGCAGCTTATTCGGGACAGTAAACCGCTACACCTTC	CASSLFGTVNRYTF
TRBV10-2	TRBJ2-1	TRBD2	few	TGCGCCAGCAGACCGACTAGCGGGGGGTACACCTCCTACAATGAGCAGTTCTTC	CASRPTSGGYTSYNEQFF
TRBV4-1	TRBJ2-1	-	-	TGCGCCAGCAGCCAAGAAGGACATTACAATGAGCAGTTCTTC	CASSQEGHYNEQFF
TRBV6-6	TRBJ2-3	-	few	TGTGCCAACAGTTCCAGAGATACGCAGTATTTT	CANSSRDTQYF
TRBV10-3	TRBJ2-3	TRBD1	-	TGTGCCATCAGTAGAGGGGACAGCAGCACAGATACGCAGTATTTT	CAISRGDSSTDTQYF
TRBV27	TRBJ1-5	-	-	TGTGCCAGCAGTTCAGGGCACAATCAGCCCCAGCATTTT	CASSSGHNQPQHF
TRBV5-6	TRBJ2-2	TRBD1	-	TGTGCCAGCAGCTCATCCCGGACAGGGGCCACCGGGGAGCTGTTTTTT	CASSSSRTGATGELFF
TRBV6-5	TRBJ2-1	TRBD1	few	TGTGCCAGCAGTACCTGGGACAGCTACAATGAGCAGTTCTTC	CASSTWDSYNEQFF
TRBV12-3/TRBV12-4	TRBJ2-7	-	many	TGTGCCAGCAGTTTTCTTGCGGCGTACGAGCAGTACTTC	CASSFLAAYEQYF
TRBV20-1	TRBJ2-3	-	-	TGCAGTGTCCGATCCGGGGTTAACACAGATACGCAGTATTTT	CSVRSGVNTDTQYF
TRBV20-1	TRBJ1-5	-	-	TGCAGTGCTAGGCCCCGGGACGTCAATCAGCCCCAGCATTTT	CSARPRDVNQPQHF
TRBV2	TRBJ2-7	-	few	TGTGCCAGCATTGGGACGTGGGCCACCTACGAGCAGTACTTC	CASIGTWATYEQYF
TRBV4-2	TRBJ2-5	TRBD2	-	TGTGCCAGCAGCCAGGGTAGCGGGGGGAACCAAGAGACCCAGTACTTC	CASSQGSGGNQETQYF
TRBV7-3	TRBJ2-7	TRBD2	-	TGTGCCAGCAGCCGTGACCTAGCGGGGCACAATGAGCAGTACTTC	CASSRDLAGHNEQYF
TRBV29-1	TRBJ2-7	TRBD1	few	TGCAGCGTTGCGGGACAGGCGATAACCTACGAGCAGTACTTC	CSVAGQAITYEQYF
TRBV10-3	TRBJ2-7	-	-	TGTGCCATCAGTGAGGCTCACCTAAGCTACGAGCAGTACTTC	CAISEAHLSYEQYF
TRBV3-1	TRBJ1-2	-	few	TGTGCCAGCAGCCAGGCGGAGGGGGAAAACTATGGCTACACCTTC	CASSQAEGENYGYTF
TRBV12-3/TRBV12-4	TRBJ2-2	-	-	TGTGCCAGCAGTTTCGTAGGGGACGCCGGGGAGCTGTTTTTT	CASSFVGDAGELFF
TRBV6-1	TRBJ2-2	TRBD2	-	TGTGCCAGCACTCCTCGGACTAGCGGGGGAACCGGGGAGCTGTTTTTT	CASTPRTSGGTGELFF
TRBV29-1	TRBJ2-7	-	-	TGCAGCGTTGAAAAAACTAGCCCCCAATACGAGCAGTACTTC	CSVEKTSPQYEQYF
TRBV20-1	TRBJ2-4	-	-	TGCAGTGCTAGAGAGGTAGCGACGGCCAAAAACATTCAGTACTTC	CSAREVATAKNIQYF
TRBV9	TRBJ2-3	TRBD1	-	TGTGCCAGCAGCGTAGAGGCAGGGGGCTTGGCAGATACGCAGTATTTT	CASSVEAGGLADTQYF
TRBV27	TRBJ2-1	TRBD1	-	TGTGCCAGCCGGACAGGGCTGAATGAGCAGTTCTTC	CASRTGLNEQFF
TRBV7-2	TRBJ1-2	-	few	TGTGCCAGCAGCCCAGTGACTCCCGGCTACACCTTC	CASSPVTPGYTF
TRBV9	TRBJ1-2	-	few	TGTGCCAGCAGCGTAGTTGCAGGGACCTATGGCTACACCTTC	CASSVVAGTYGYTF
TRBV5-5	TRBJ2-3	TRBD2	-	TGTGCCAGCAGCCCGGAAGTAGCGGGGTCAGATACGCAGTATTTT	CASSPEVAGSDTQYF
TRBV20-1	TRBJ2-3	-	few	TGCGTCTGGGCTAGCGGCACAGATACGCAGTATTTT	CVWASGTDTQYF
TRBV20-1	TRBJ1-6	-	once	TGCAGTGCTGGAGATGGGTCCCGGGGATATAATTCACCCCTCCACTTT	CSAGDGSRGYNSPLHF
TRBV6-1	TRBJ1-6	-	few	TGTGCCAGCAGTGAGGGGCCCTCCTATAATTCACCCCTCCACTTT	CASSEGPSYNSPLHF
TRBV6-5	TRBJ2-5	-	-	TGTGCCAGCAGTTACGGGGGAGAATCGGGAAAGACCCAGTACTTC	CASSYGGESGKTQYF
TRBV24-1	TRBJ2-3	TRBD1	-	TGTGCCACCAGTGACCCAGGGACAGCGGCGTGGGATACGCAGTATTTT	CATSDPGTAAWDTQYF
TRBV20-1	TRBJ1-1	-	-	TGCAGTGCTAGGGAGGGGGAAGTTTTCACTGAAGCTTTCTTT	CSAREGEVFTEAFF
TRBV6-1	TRBJ2-1	-	-	TGTGCCAGCTTCCGGGACAACCCCTACAATGAGCAGTTCTTC	CASFRDNPYNEQFF
TRBV20-1	TRBJ2-3	-	few	TGCAGTGCTAGGAGAGGGGGGCTTCCTAGCACAGATACGCAGTATTTT	CSARRGGLPSTDTQYF
TRBV30	TRBJ1-2	-	few	TGTGCCTGGGGGCGCGGCTATGGCTACACCTTC	CAWGRGYGYTF
TRBV20-1	TRBJ2-3	TRBD2	few	TGCAGTAAGCGGGGGGCCTCTATAGGGCAGTATTTT	CSKRGASIGQYF
TRBV5-1	TRBJ1-2	-	-	TGCGCCAGCAGCTTGGACAGGGTCCCGAATGGCTACACCTTC	CASSLDRVPNGYTF
TRBV25-1	TRBJ2-7	-	-	TGTGCCAGCACCGGAAACGGGATCGAGCAGTACTTC	CASTGNGIEQYF
TRBV12-3/TRBV12-4	TRBJ2-3	-	-	TGTGCCAGCGGCGGGAACCTTGGTTCGGATACGCAGTATTTT	CASGGNLGSDTQYF
TRBV7-2	TRBJ1-2	-	-	TGTGCCAGCAGGGGCAGCAACTATGGCTACACCTTC	CASRGSNYGYTF
TRBV12-3/TRBV12-4	TRBJ2-7	TRBD1	few	TGTGCCAGCAGTTTATTCGCCAGGGGGCCCTACGAGCAGTACTTC	CASSLFARGPYEQYF
TRBV9	TRBJ2-7	-	-	TGTGCCAGCAGTGAGGGAGAGGCAGGGAGCTACGAGCAGTACTTC	CASSEGEAGSYEQYF
TRBV28	TRBJ2-1	TRBD1	few	TGTGCCAGCCGCCCTACGCAGACAGGGAACATCAATGAGCAGTTCTTC	CASRPTQTGNINEQFF
TRBV15	TRBJ1-2	TRBD1	-	TGTGCCACCAGCAGAGAAGGGACAGTCTATGGCTACACCTTC	CATSREGTVYGYTF